Included here is one T cell receptor (beta chain) sequence, with context. The antigen remains undetermined. These data belong to a study of identifying expanded T cells in peripheral blood. Study results and caveats: Approximately 1.1 clones differed between technical replicates, versus about 15 and 19 over time. Approximately 2-week clone count variance significantly increased as total template count grew.

No infections or other immune events were documented during collection. Assay used: immunoSEQ multiplex PCR; TCRdb lists only in-frame clones, some missing. This sample yields some 100,000 clones, of which roughly 87% are seen a single time; about 17% belongs to the top ten. CDR3 length: 15 amino acids. J lost 6 bases, V lost 0 bases, and 5 bases had no gene match. CDR1 and CDR2 from the germline V gene are SGHTA and FQGNSA. The chain carries TRBV7-2 and TRBJ2-7, with 10 nucleotides matching TRBD2. The sequenced material came from blood. The TCR comes from a person aged 18 to 70 in good health. The CDR3 DNA follows: TGTGCCAGCAGCTTAGCAGCGGGGGGGCCCTCCGAGCAGTACTTC. It translates to CASSLAAGGPSEQYF.